This paragraph covers one TCR beta chain sequence. Authors' processing steps: Scientists estimated how many nucleated cells there were by amplifying reference gene primers. The protocol was immunoSEQ multiplex PCR, while the TCRdb copy is restricted to in-frame clones and leaves out a portion. V and J calls and clone size are those listed in that table; D and trimming were worked out from the DNA. The sample yields 180,000 or so clones, approximately 82% seen once. The data are from a study of blood T cell repertoires in COVID-19. This CDR3 contains 11 residues. From germline, CDR1 is MNHEY and CDR2 SVGAGI. V lost 7 bases, J lost 16 bases, and 10 bases stayed unmatched.

This clonotype was sampled from a middle-aged man who had recovered from COVID-19. Input material: PBMCs or T cells enriched from blood (not recorded which). The chain combines TRBV6-5 with TRBJ2-1, with 7 bases that match TRBD2. The CDR3 spells CASTEGTMDFF. In DNA form, the CDR3 reads TGTGCCAGCACCGAGGGGACTATGGATTTCTTC.